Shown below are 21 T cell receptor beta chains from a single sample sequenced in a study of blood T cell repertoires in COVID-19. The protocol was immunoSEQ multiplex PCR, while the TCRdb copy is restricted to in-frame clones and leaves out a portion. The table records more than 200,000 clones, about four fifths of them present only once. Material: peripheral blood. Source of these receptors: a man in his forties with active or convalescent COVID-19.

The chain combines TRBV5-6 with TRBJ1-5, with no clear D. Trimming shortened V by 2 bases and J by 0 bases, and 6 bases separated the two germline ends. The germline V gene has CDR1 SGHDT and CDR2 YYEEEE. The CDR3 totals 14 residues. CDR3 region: CASSFSHSNQPQHF. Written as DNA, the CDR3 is TGTGCCAGCAGCTTTTCCCATAGCAATCAGCCCCAGCATTTT.

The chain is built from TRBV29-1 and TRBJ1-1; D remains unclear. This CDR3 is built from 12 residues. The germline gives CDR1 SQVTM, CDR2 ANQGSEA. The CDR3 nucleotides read TGCCATTACCGGGAGATGAACACTGAAGCTTTCTTT. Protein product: CHYREMNTEAFF.

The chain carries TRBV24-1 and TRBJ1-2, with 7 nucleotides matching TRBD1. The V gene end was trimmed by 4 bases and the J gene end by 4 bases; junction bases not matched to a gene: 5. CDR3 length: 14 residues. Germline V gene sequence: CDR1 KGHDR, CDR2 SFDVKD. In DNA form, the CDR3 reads TGTGCCACCAGTGACCACAGGGGACTCTATGGCTACACCTTC. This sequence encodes CATSDHRGLYGYTF.

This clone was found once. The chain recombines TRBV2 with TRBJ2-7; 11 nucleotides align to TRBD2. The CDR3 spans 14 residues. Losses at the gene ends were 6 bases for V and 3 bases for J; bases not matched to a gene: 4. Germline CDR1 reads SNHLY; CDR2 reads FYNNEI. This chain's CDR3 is CASREGTSGYEQYF. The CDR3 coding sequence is TGTGCCAGCAGGGAGGGGACTAGCGGCTACGAGCAGTACTTC.

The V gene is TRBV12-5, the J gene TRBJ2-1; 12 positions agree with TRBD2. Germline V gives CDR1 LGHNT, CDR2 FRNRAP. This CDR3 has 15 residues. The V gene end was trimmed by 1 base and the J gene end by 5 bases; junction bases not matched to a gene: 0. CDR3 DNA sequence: TGTGCTAGTGGTTTGGGACTAGCGGGAGACAATGAGCAGTTCTTC. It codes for CASGLGLAGDNEQFF. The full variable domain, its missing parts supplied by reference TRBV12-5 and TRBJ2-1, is DARVTQTPRHKVTEMGQEVTMRCQPILGHNTVFWYRQTMMQGLELLAYFRNRAPLDDSGMPKDRFSAEMPDATLATLKIQPSEPRDSAVYFCASGLGLAGDNEQFFGPGTRLTVL.

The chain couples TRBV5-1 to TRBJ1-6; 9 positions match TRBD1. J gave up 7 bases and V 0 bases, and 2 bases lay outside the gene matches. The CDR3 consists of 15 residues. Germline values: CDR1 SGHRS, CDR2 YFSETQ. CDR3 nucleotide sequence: TGCGCCAGCAGCTTGGATGGACAGGGGAATTCACCCCTCCACTTT. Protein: CASSLDGQGNSPLHF. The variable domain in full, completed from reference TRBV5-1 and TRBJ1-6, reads KAGVTQTPRYLIKTRGQQVTLSCSPISGHRSVSWYQQTPGQGLQFLFEYFSETQRNKGNFPGRFSGRQFSNSRSEMNVSTLELGDSALYLCASSLDGQGNSPLHFGNGTRLTVT.

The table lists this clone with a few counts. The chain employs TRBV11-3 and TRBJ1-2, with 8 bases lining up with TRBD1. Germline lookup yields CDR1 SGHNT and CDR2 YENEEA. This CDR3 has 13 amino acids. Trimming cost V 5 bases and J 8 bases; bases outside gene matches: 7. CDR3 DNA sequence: TGTGCCAGCAGCCCACAGGGGGTTGGGGGCTACACCTTC. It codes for CASSPQGVGGYTF.

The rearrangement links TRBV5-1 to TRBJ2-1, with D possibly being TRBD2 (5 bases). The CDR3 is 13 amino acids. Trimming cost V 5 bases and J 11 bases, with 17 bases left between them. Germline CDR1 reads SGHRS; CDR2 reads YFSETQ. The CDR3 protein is CASRRTEGLKQFF. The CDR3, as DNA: TGCGCCAGCAGGAGGACTGAAGGGCTAAAGCAGTTCTTC.

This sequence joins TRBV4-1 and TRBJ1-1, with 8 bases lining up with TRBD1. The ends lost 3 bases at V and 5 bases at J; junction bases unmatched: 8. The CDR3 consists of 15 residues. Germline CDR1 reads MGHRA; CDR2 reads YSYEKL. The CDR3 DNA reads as TGCGCCAGCAGCCAGAACAACAGGGGGGAGACTGAAGCTTTCTTT. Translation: CASSQNNRGETEAFF.

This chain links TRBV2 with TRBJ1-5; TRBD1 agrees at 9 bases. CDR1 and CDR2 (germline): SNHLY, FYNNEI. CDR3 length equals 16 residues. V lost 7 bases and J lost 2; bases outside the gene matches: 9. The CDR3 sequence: CASTPGTGQGNQPQHF. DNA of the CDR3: TGTGCCAGCACCCCGGGGACAGGGCAAGGCAATCAGCCCCAGCATTTT.

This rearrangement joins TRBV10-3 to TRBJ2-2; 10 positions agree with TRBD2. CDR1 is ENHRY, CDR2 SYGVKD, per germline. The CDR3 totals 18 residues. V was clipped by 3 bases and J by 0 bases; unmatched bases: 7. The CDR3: CAISEGIAGGPNTGELFF. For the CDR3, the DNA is TGTGCCATCAGTGAAGGTATAGCGGGAGGCCCGAACACCGGGGAGCTGTTTTTT.

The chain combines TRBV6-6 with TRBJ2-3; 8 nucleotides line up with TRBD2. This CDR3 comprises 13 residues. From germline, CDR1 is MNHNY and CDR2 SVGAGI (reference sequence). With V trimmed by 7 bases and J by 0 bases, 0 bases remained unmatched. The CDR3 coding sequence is TGTGCCAGCACGGGAGGGAGCACAGATACGCAGTATTTT. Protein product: CASTGGSTDTQYF.

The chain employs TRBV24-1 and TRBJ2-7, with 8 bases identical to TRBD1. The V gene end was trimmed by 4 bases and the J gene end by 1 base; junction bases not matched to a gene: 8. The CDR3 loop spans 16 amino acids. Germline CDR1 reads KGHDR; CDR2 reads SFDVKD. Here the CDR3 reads CATSDSGQGRSYEQYF. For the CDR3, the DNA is TGTGCCACCAGTGACTCCGGACAGGGTCGGTCCTACGAGCAGTACTTC.

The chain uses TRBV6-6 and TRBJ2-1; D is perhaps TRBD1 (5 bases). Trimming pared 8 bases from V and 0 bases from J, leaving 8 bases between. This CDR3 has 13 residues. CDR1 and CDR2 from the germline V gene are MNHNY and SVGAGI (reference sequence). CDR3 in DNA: TGTGCCAGCCAGGGTTTCTCCTACAATGAGCAGTTCTTC. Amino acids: CASQGFSYNEQFF.

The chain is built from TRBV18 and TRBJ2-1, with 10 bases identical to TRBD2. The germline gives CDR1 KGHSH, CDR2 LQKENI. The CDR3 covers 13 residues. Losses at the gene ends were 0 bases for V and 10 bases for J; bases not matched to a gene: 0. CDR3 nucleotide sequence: TGTGCCAGCTCACCACCGGGACTAGCGGAGCAGTTCTTC. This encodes CASSPPGLAEQFF.

As DNA, the CDR3 is TGTGCCAGCAGCCAGGGACATTCGAGCTCTGGAAACACCATATATTTT. Encoded protein: CASSQGHSSSGNTIYF. This sequence joins TRBV7-2 and TRBJ1-3; weak D call: TRBD1 (6 bases). V lost 5 bases to trimming and J lost 0 bases, with 14 bases between them. CDR3 length equals 16 residues. CDR1 is SGHTA and CDR2 is FQGNSA in the germline V gene.

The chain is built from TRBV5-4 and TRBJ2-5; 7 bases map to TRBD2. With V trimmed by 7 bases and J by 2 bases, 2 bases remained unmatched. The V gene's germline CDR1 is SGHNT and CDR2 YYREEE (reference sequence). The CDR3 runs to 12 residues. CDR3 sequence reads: CASGAGQETQYF. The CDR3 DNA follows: TGTGCCAGCGGAGCGGGACAAGAGACCCAGTACTTC.

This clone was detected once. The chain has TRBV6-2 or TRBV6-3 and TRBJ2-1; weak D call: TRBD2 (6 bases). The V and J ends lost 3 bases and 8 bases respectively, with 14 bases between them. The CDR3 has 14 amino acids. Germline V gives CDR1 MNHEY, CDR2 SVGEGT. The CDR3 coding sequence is TGTGCCAGCAGTTATCGGGGGTTCAGAGATGAGCAGTTCTTC. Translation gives CASSYRGFRDEQFF.

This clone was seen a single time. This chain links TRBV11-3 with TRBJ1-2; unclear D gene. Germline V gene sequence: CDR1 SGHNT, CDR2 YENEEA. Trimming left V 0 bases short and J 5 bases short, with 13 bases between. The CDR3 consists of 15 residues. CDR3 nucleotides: TGTGCCAGCAGCTTAGATGCAGGCGGGAGGTATGGCTACACCTTC. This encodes CASSLDAGGRYGYTF.

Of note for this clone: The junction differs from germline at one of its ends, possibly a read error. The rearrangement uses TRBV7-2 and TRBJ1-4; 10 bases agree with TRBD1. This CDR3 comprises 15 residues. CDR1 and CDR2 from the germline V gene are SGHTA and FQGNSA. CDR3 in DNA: TGTGCCAGCAGTTTAGGAGGACAGGGGGGTGAAAAACTGTTTTTT. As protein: CASSLGGQGGEKLFF.

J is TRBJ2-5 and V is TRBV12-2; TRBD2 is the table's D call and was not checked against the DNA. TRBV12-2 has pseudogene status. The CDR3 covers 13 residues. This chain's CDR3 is CASRSTGEETQYF. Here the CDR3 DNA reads TGTGCAAGTCGCTCCACCGGGGAAGAGACCCAGTACTTC.